The rows below give T cell receptor beta chains drawn from one sample of a study of blood T cell repertoires in COVID-19. Measured with immunoSEQ multiplex PCR; TCRdb has only the in-frame clones, and not every one. Here the sample spans approximately 500,000 clones, roughly 89% being singletons. The sample taken for sequencing was peripheral blood. The source is a woman aged 45-65 years with COVID-19, enrolled during active disease. CDR3s include the opening cysteine and the closing phenylalanine or tryptophan. For some rows the clone size is stated as once, few or many, or as a class when expanded; others skip it.

V	J	size	CDR3
TRBV27	TRBJ2-7	once	CASSLFTGLWDEQYF
TRBV6-6	TRBJ2-7	NA	CASKPVGDSHYEQYF
TRBV5-1	TRBJ1-1	NA	CASSLAVRDMNTEAFF
TRBV24-1	TRBJ1-2	NA	CATSAPRQGVYGYTF
TRBV19	TRBJ2-2	NA	CASSIDPGFGELFF
TRBV7-8	TRBJ2-5	NA	CASSWRDRKETQYF
TRBV6-5	TRBJ1-6	NA	CASSRRQDSPLHF
TRBV29-1	TRBJ1-2	NA	CSVRDKFYGYTF
TRBV9	TRBJ2-1	NA	CASSVLAGGYNEQFF
TRBV6-5	TRBJ1-1	few	CASRTRGGVAEAFF
TRBV12-3/TRBV12-4	TRBJ1-1	NA	CASRWEGPTEAFF
TRBV10-1	TRBJ1-2	NA	CASSEWRNYGYTF
TRBV24-1	TRBJ2-1	NA	CATSDSARVAYNEQFF
TRBV2	TRBJ2-2	NA	CASSSGLKGELFF
TRBV6-5	TRBJ1-2	NA	CASSYGTGWGYTF
TRBV7-2	TRBJ2-5	NA	CASSLQETQYF
TRBV5-5	TRBJ1-2	NA	CASSPLTGENYGYTF